This T cell receptor (beta chain) was recovered during a study of spatial heterogeneity in lung cancer. About the study: Within raw reads, each unique TCR and UMI combination appeared on average more than ten times.

Study conclusions and caveats: Tumoral mutation counts were tracked by counts of expanded intratumoral alpha and beta TCRs.

As to time point: sample taken at primary tumor resection. Whole RNA was taken from tumor, nontumor lung or frozen PBMC; it was then sequenced unsorted. On this clonotype itself: Antigen unknown. Since the library was made to target alpha chains, this beta chain is a stray read and its abundance is not meaningful.

The V end was cut by 7 bases, the J end by 15 bases, with 19 bases between. Per germline, CDR1 SEHNR and CDR2 FQNEAQ (reference sequence). The CDR3 extends over 13 amino acids. MiXCR, run by TCRdb on the 5' RACE reads, gives a single entry per CDR3 protein. The sample lists around 6,200 distinct CDR3 sequences; over 11% were seen once. This receptor was identified in a male donor with early-stage non-small cell lung cancer. The chain links TRBV7-9 to TRBJ1-6; no clear D. The input for sequencing was lung tumor tissue, taken at surgery. This CDR3 is CASTRAGLPVLHF. In DNA, the CDR3 is TGTGCCAGCACCAGAGCGGGTCTCCCAGTCCTCCACTTT. The entire variable domain, with the rest obtained from reference TRBV7-9 and TRBJ1-6, is as follows: DTGVSQNPRHKITKRGQNVTFRCDPISEHNRLYWYRQTLGQGPEFLTYFQNEAQLEKSRLLSDRFSAERPKGSFSTLEIQRTEQGDSAMYLCASTRAGLPVLHFGNGTRLTVT.